This TCR beta chain comes out of a study of neurological immune-mediated disorders. At the level of the study: Of about 34 multiple sclerosis patients, roughly 30 were relapsing-remitting and 3 secondary progressive.

V was pared by 0 bases and J by 1 base, with 7 bases between. The germline gives CDR1 DFQATT, CDR2 SNEGSKA (reference sequence). This CDR3 is 13 amino acids long. TCRdb ran MiXCR on the 5' RACE reads and lists one entry per CDR3 protein. The sample holds about 50,000 distinct CDR3 sequences, over 4.5% seen once. This clonotype has at least ten counts. This chain joins TRBV20-1 and TRBJ2-7; the D is unclear. The source is a woman aged 18 to 35 with multiple sclerosis. Sequenced: CD4+ T cells from blood. CDR3 protein: CSARDYSSYEQYF. The CDR3 DNA reads as TGCAGTGCTAGAGATTACAGTTCCTACGAGCAGTACTTC.